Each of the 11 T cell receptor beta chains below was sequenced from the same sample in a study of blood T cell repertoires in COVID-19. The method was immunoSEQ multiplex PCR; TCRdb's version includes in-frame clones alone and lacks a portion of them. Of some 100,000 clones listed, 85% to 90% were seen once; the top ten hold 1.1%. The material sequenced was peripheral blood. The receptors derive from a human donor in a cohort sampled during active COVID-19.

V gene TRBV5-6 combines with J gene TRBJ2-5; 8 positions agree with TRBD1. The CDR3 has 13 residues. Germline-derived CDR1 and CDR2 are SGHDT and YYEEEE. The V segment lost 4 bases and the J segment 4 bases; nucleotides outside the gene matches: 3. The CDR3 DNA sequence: TGTGCCAGCAGCCTTGACAGGGGAGAGACCCAGTACTTC. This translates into CASSLDRGETQYF. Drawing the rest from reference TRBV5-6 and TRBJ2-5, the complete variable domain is DAGVTQSPTHLIKTRGQQVTLRCSPKSGHDTVSWYQQALGQGPQFIFQYYEEEERQRGNFPDRFSGHQFPNYSSELNVNALLLGDSALYLCASSLDRGETQYFGPGTRLLVL.

Here the CDR3 reads CARSFFWDTQSYNQPQHF. The CDR3 DNA sequence: TGTGCCAGAAGCTTTTTCTGGGACACTCAATCTTACAATCAGCCCCAGCATTTT. This rearrangement joins TRBV5-3 to TRBJ1-5; D possibly corresponds to TRBD1 (6 bases). TRBV5-3 is an open reading frame whose function is uncertain. Trimming took 2 bases from V and 3 from J, leaving 21 bases between them. CDR3 length: 18 residues.

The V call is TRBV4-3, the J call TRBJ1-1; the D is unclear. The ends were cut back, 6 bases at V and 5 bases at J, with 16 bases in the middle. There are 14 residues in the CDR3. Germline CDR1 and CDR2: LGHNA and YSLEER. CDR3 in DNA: TGCGCCAGCAGTTTAATGCGCGGGGAGACTGAAGCTTTCTTT. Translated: CASSLMRGETEAFF.

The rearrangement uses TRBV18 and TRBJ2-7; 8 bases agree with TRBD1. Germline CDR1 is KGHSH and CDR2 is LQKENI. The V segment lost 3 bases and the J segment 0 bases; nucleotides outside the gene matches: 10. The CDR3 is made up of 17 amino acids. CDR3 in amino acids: CASSPAYQGASSYEQYF. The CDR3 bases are TGTGCCAGCTCACCCGCTTATCAGGGGGCGAGCTCCTACGAGCAGTACTTC.

CDR3 DNA: TGTGCCACCAGTGACCCGGGACAGGGGGCCACTGGGGCCAACGTCCTGACTTTC. This gives the protein CATSDPGQGATGANVLTF. The chain uses TRBV24-1 and TRBJ2-6; TRBD1 aligns across 12 bases. The length of the CDR3 is 18 residues. Per germline, CDR1 KGHDR and CDR2 SFDVKD. Losses at the gene ends were 4 bases for V and 2 bases for J; bases not matched to a gene: 5.

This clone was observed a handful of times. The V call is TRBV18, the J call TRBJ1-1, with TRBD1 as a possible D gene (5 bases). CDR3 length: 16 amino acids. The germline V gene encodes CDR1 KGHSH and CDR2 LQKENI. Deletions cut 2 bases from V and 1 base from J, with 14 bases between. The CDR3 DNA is TGTGCCAGCTCACCAAGCGGGGCGAAGGGGAACACTGAAGCTTTCTTT. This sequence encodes CASSPSGAKGNTEAFF.

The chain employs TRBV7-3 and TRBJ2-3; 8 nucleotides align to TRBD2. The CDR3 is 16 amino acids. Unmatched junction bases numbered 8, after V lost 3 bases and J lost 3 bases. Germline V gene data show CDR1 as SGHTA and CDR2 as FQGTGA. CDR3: CASSFRAGAGTDTQYF. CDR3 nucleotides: TGTGCCAGCAGCTTTAGAGCGGGAGCAGGGACAGATACGCAGTATTTT.

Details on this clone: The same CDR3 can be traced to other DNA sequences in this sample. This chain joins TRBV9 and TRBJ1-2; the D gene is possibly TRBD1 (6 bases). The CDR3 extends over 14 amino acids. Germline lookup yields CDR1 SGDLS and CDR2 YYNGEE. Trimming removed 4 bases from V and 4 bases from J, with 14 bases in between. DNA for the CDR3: TGTGCCAGCAGCCCCGACAGGCAAACCTATGGCTACACCTTC. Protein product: CASSPDRQTYGYTF. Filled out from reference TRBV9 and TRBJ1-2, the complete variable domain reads DSGVTQTPKHLITATGQRVTLRCSPRSGDLSVYWYQQSLDQGLQFLIQYYNGEERAKGNILERFSAQQFPDLHSELNLSSLELGDSALYFCASSPDRQTYGYTFGSGTRLTVV.

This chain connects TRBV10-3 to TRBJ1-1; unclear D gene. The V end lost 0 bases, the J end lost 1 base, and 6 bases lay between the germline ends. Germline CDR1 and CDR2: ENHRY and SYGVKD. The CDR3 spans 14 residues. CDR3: CAISESAGNTEAFF. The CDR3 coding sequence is TGTGCCATCAGTGAGTCCGCGGGGAACACTGAAGCTTTCTTT.

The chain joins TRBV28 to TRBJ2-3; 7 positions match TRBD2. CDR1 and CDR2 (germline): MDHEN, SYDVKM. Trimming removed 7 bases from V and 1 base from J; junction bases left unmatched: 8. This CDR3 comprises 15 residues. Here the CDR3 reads CASTTPAGGTDTQYF. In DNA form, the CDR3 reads TGTGCCAGCACCACCCCGGCGGGAGGCACAGATACGCAGTATTTT.

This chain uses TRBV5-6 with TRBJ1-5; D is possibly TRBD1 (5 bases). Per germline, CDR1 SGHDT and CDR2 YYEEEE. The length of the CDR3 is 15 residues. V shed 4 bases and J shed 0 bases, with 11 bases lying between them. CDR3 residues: CASSPGLNSNQPQHF. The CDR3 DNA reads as TGTGCCAGCAGCCCGGGACTTAATAGCAATCAGCCCCAGCATTTT.